This record covers a single TCR beta chain. Its antigen is undetermined. These data are taken from a study of T-cell reconstitution after alpha-beta-depleted transplantation in children. Whole-study findings and limits: T-cell counts and diversity were attributed mostly to newly produced T cells one year after transplant. High day-60 TCRbeta diversity in some patients came from surviving recipient T cells and thymic progenitors.

TCRbeta library construction was performed incorporating unique molecular identifiers. TCRdb reprocessed the PCR reads via MiXCR and lists one record per CDR3 protein. The repertoire holds roughly 790,000 distinct CDR3 sequences, around 15% seen once, with roughly 5% in the top ten. V gave up 4 bases and J gave up 2 bases, with 22 bases separating them. Germline assignment: CDR1 DFQATT and CDR2 SNEGSKA (reference sequence). There are 17 residues in the CDR3. This TCR was recovered from a male patient under 18 who had a stem cell transplant for acute lymphoblastic leukemia, so the T cells may come from the graft donor. The sequencing here drew on PBMCs, mostly from graft donor cells, taken 360 days after TCRalphabeta/CD19-depleted stem cell transplant. The V gene is TRBV20-1, the J gene TRBJ2-3; unclear D gene. The CDR3 protein is CSAKAYLATTVTDTQYF. The CDR3 nucleotides are TGCAGTGCTAAAGCCTACTTGGCCACAACCGTCACAGATACGCAGTATTTT.